This T cell receptor (beta chain) was profiled in a study of T cell responses to AZD1222 COVID-19 vaccine (dated by TCRdb to the early 2020s). Turning to the overall study: TCR sequencing was performed for roughly 240 trial participants, of whom 200 to 210 were given two doses of AZD1222 and approximately 25 were given two doses of MenACWY control vaccine. Trial participants were enrolled by age into subgroups of 18-55, 56-69 and 70-plus years, and around 150, 29 and 61 TCR-sequenced participants, respectively, were included in these subgroups. What the research found in general, with its limitations: No day 14 peak-response samples were available, so repertoires were characterized only after the peak T cell response. Most participants were white British and females outnumbered males, and the authors suggested that clonal diversity may have been underestimated. Only five or six AZD1222 recipients were SARS-CoV-2 seropositive at baseline, limiting conclusions about previously exposed vaccinees. The 56-69-year group was small, and its depth increase did not reach significance, likely because of low power. Spike-specific TCR breadth and depth rose significantly after two AZD1222 doses compared with day 0 and with MenACWY recipients. Epitopes outside the regions mutated in the B.1.351 and B.1.1.7 variants were reportedly recognized by nearly half of the unique spike-specific TCRs. Vaccine-associated CD4 TCRs spanned the whole spike protein, with dominant responses in regions 160-218 and 743-854.

The CDR3 regions of human TCRbeta chains were analyzed by immunosequencing. The source study handled its data this way. Repertoire TCRs were matched against a reference library of SARS-CoV-2-specific TCRs generated with the MIRA antigen-specificity platform. Breadth meant the fraction of unique TCRs that were SARS-CoV-2-associated, whereas depth meant the fraction of total T cells that were SARS-CoV-2-associated. Using the MIRA data, every spike-specific TCR was mapped to the spike region that the TCR reacted to and assigned to either a CD4 or a CD8 class. Log10-transformed breadth and depth values were compared by one-way ANOVA with Sidak's multiple comparisons tests. This immuneACCESS table, as held by TCRdb, lists in-frame sequences with V and J called but not all clones. Of the missing ones, under half trace to an unresolved V gene in checked studies; the others have no known cause. The DNA gave D and trimming, while V, J and clone size come from that table. This sample holds around 140,000 clones; approximately 90% were observed only once. Roughly 3.8% of the sample belongs to the ten largest clones.

V lost 5 bases and J lost 3 bases, and the count of bases not matched to a germline gene is 12. The CDR1 and CDR2 encoded by the germline V gene (reference sequence) are SEHNR and FQNEAQ. The CDR3 sequence holds 18 residues, the cysteine and phenylalanine included. Only the CDR3 region is kept as DNA, spanning 54 bases read in frame from base 1. The sample's time point, from its label and the paper: about 28 days (+/-7) after the second vaccine dose. Because spike-specific TCR depth and breadth did not differ between the two schedules, AZD1222 recipients who got a second dose at roughly 4 weeks were pooled with those who got a second dose at roughly 12 weeks. Samples from vaccinated people were obtained from the UK trials COV001 and COV002, which included a single-blind randomized controlled phase 2/3 trial of AZD1222 (ChAdOx1 nCoV-19) in healthy adults. For TCRbeta chain sequencing, PBMC samples from trial participants were taken at day 0 and at day 28 after the second dose.

About this clone: It has no known antigen specificity. No qualities accompany the bases; no much larger clone lies one base away.

Sequenced here: peripheral blood, sampled 28 days after the second AZD1222 dose. Here the chain combines TRBV7-9 and TRBJ1-4; TRBD1 agrees with 10 junctional bases. The sequence derives from an adult who received the AZD1222 COVID-19 vaccine. The encoded CDR3 is CASSGPGQGTRANEKLFF. The DNA sequence reads TGTGCCAGCAGCGGTCCGGGACAGGGGACAAGGGCTAATGAAAAACTGTTTTTT.